This record looks at one T cell receptor (beta chain) sequence and its context. The data were taken from a study of cytomegalovirus exposure and HLA in healthy donors. The PCR made use of 60 Vbeta and 13 Jbeta primers. Sequencing was performed with immunoSEQ multiplex PCR; in TCRdb, only in-frame clones are kept and a portion is missing. The sample consists of about 170,000 clones, around 81% of them appearing once. CDR1 and CDR2 from the germline V gene are LNHDA and SQIVND (reference sequence). The CDR3 covers 15 residues. J lost 0 bases, V lost 4 bases, and 5 bases had no gene match. This sequence joins TRBV19 and TRBJ2-5; 7 positions match TRBD2. This clonotype was sampled from a woman aged 18-29 years in good health and CMV-seropositive. Sequencing used PBMCs. In DNA form, the CDR3 reads TGTGCCAGTAGTACCTGGGGGGGGTACCAAGAGACCCAGTACTTC. This encodes CASSTWGGYQETQYF.